Following are 13 T cell receptor beta chains from one sample sequenced in a study of PD-L1 blockade in urothelial cancer. Time point specified: pretreatment peripheral blood. The data were produced by immunoSEQ multiplex PCR, yet TCRdb's version contains in-frame clones alone and is incomplete. The sample yields 40,000 to 60,000 clones, roughly 78% seen once. The specimen was PBMCs, collected around atezolizumab (anti-PD-L1) treatment. These receptors were obtained from a man aged 65 to 85 with urothelial cancer.

This chain connects TRBV30 to TRBJ2-7; weak D call: TRBD1 (6 bases). CDR1 is GTSNPN, CDR2 SVGIG, per germline (reference sequence). V lost 5 bases and J 3 bases, leaving 20 bases between the germline ends. The CDR3 consists of 15 residues. The chain's CDR3 is CAWAPVDRNHYEQYF. The CDR3, as DNA: TGTGCCTGGGCGCCGGTGGACAGAAACCACTACGAGCAGTACTTC.

J is TRBJ2-2 and V is TRBV2; 7 nucleotides match TRBD2. The V and J ends lost 3 bases and 6 bases, in that order; junction bases with no gene match: 7. Per germline, CDR1 SNHLY and CDR2 FYNNEI. CDR3 size: 15 residues. The CDR3 is CASSDGGRASGELFF. CDR3 DNA: TGTGCCAGCAGTGATGGGGGGAGGGCCTCCGGGGAGCTGTTTTTT.

V is TRBV2 and J is TRBJ2-7; D might be TRBD2 (6 bases). From germline, CDR1 is SNHLY and CDR2 FYNNEI. Trimming stripped 4 bases from V and 4 bases from J, with 14 bases between. The CDR3 has 14 residues. In DNA, the CDR3 is TGTGCCAGCAGTGCTTTTGTAGCGGTTTACGAGCAGTACTTC. Protein product: CASSAFVAVYEQYF.

This chain uses TRBV7-9 with TRBJ1-1, with D possibly matching TRBD1 (5 bases). CDR1 and CDR2 from the germline V gene are SEHNR and FQNEAQ (reference sequence). The CDR3 spans 12 residues. V was cut by 2 bases and J by 8 bases, with 9 bases left in between. The CDR3 DNA reads TGTGCCAGCAGCTTAAATAAGGGGGAAGCTTTCTTT. Translating it yields CASSLNKGEAFF.

The V and J genes are TRBV5-1 and TRBJ1-1, with TRBD1 matching over 7 bases. Trimming took 0 bases from V and 0 from J; bases not matched to a gene: 5. The CDR3 spans 16 residues. The germline V gene encodes CDR1 SGHRS and CDR2 YFSETQ. Written as DNA, the CDR3 is TGCGCCAGCAGCTTGGATCCAGGGGGGATGAACACTGAAGCTTTCTTT. Residues: CASSLDPGGMNTEAFF.

The chain carries TRBV27 and TRBJ2-7; possible D gene TRBD1, 5 bases. Trimming removed 1 base from V and 1 base from J, with 11 bases in between. This CDR3 contains 15 residues. Germline-derived CDR1 and CDR2 are MNHEY and SMNVEV (reference sequence). The CDR3 nucleotides are TGTGCCAGCAGTTTATTCCAGGGTGGGTCCTACGAGCAGTACTTC. Its protein is CASSLFQGGSYEQYF.

V usage is TRBV7-2 and J usage is TRBJ2-7, with a tentative D call TRBD2 (6 bases). The CDR3 extends over 14 amino acids. The V end lost 0 bases, the J end lost 2 bases, and 8 bases lay between the germline ends. Per germline, CDR1 SGHTA and CDR2 FQGNSA. CDR3 sequence: CASSLAGGPYEQYF. The DNA of the CDR3 is TGTGCCAGCAGCTTAGCGGGAGGTCCCTACGAGCAGTACTTC.

V usage is TRBV18 and J usage is TRBJ2-7, with D possibly matching TRBD2 (5 bases). The V end lost 3 bases, the J end lost 2 bases, and 14 bases lay between the germline ends. This CDR3 contains 15 residues. Germline-derived CDR1 and CDR2 are KGHSH and LQKENI. The CDR3 nucleotides are TGTGCCAGCTCACCGCGAGGGAATGGGGCCTACGAGCAGTACTTC. Translation gives CASSPRGNGAYEQYF.

V is TRBV19 and J is TRBJ1-1, with D perhaps matching TRBD1 (6 bases). There are 14 residues in the CDR3. Deletions cut 7 bases from V and 1 base from J, with 13 bases between. The germline CDR1 and CDR2 sequences are LNHDA and SQIVND (reference sequence). The CDR3 sequence: CASTLQGGNTEAFF. For the CDR3, the DNA is TGTGCCAGTACCCTACAGGGCGGGAACACTGAAGCTTTCTTT.

This clone was seen more than once but under ten times. The rearrangement joins TRBV19 to TRBJ1-5; D ambiguous. This CDR3 is built from 15 residues. Trimming took off 0 bases at V and 0 bases at J, with 6 bases between the two ends. Germline V gene sequence: CDR1 LNHDA, CDR2 SQIVND (reference sequence). The CDR3 spells CASSIENFSNQPQHF. The CDR3 nucleotides read TGTGCCAGTAGTATAGAGAACTTTAGCAATCAGCCCCAGCATTTT.

V usage is TRBV10-1 and J usage is TRBJ1-4; TRBD1 agrees at 7 bases. The trim removed 3 bases at V and 1 base at J, leaving 5 bases unmatched. CDR1 and CDR2 (germline): WNHNN, SYGVQD (reference sequence). The CDR3 is 16 amino acids. CDR3 DNA sequence: TGCGCCAGCAGTGACGAGAGGGACAGAACTAATGAAAAACTGTTTTTT. Its protein product is CASSDERDRTNEKLFF.

This chain connects TRBV9 to TRBJ2-5; 7 bases agree with TRBD2. CDR1 is SGDLS and CDR2 is YYNGEE in the germline V gene. The V and J ends lost 4 bases and 2 bases, in that order; junction bases with no gene match: 5. This CDR3 contains 14 residues. The CDR3 loop is CASSPSGTQETQYF. The CDR3 DNA follows: TGTGCCAGCAGCCCCAGCGGGACTCAAGAGACCCAGTACTTC. Full variable domain (missing parts from reference TRBV9 and TRBJ2-5): DSGVTQTPKHLITATGQRVTLRCSPRSGDLSVYWYQQSLDQGLQFLIQYYNGEERAKGNILERFSAQQFPDLHSELNLSSLELGDSALYFCASSPSGTQETQYFGPGTRLLVL.

This clone was detected only once. The V call is TRBV21-1, the J call TRBJ2-7; the table's D call, TRBD2, has no DNA check behind it. TRBV21-1 is given as a pseudogene. This CDR3 region has 13 residues. CDR3 sequence (DNA): TGTGCCAGCAGCAAAGGTATAGTATACGAGCAGTACTTC. Protein sequence: CASSKGIVYEQYF.